One and the same sample provided the 8 T cell receptor beta chains below, sequenced in a study of blood T cells in healthy people across ages. With a J-beta primer mix and a sample-barcoded 5' primer, a second PCR ran about 7 to 12 cycles. MiXCR, applied by TCRdb to the 5' RACE reads, yields one record per CDR3 protein. The table has some 930,000 distinct CDR3 sequences, 29% seen once; the top ten hold roughly 10%. These data also formed part of another study, on T cells of mothers and their children.

The sample was blood. The origin of the receptors is a woman in her forties in good health.

This clonotype has just a few counts. The chain combines TRBV5-1 with TRBJ2-1; 8 positions agree with TRBD2. Germline CDR1 reads SGHRS; CDR2 reads YFSETQ. The junction had 13 bases not matched to a gene; V was cut back by 0 bases and J by 8 bases. The CDR3 extends over 17 amino acids. CDR3 amino acids: CASSLGFGGAIFDEQFF. In DNA, the CDR3 is TGCGCCAGCAGCTTGGGATTCGGGGGGGCCATTTTCGATGAGCAGTTCTTC.

The sample holds a few counts of this clonotype. The gene calls are TRBV5-5 and TRBJ2-7; 10 nucleotides match TRBD1. J gave up 5 bases and V 3 bases, and 8 bases lay outside the gene matches. The germline V gene encodes CDR1 SGHKS and CDR2 YYEKEE (reference sequence). CDR3 length: 15 residues. The CDR3 loop reads CASSWGQGSGNEQYF. The CDR3 DNA reads TGTGCCAGCAGCTGGGGACAGGGGTCGGGGAACGAGCAGTACTTC.

This clonotype was seen a handful of times. This sequence joins TRBV7-9 and TRBJ2-3, with 13 bases aligning to TRBD2. The ends lost 2 bases at V and 6 bases at J; junction bases unmatched: 11. This CDR3 has 18 amino acids. Per germline, CDR1 SEHNR and CDR2 FQNEAQ (reference sequence). The CDR3 region is CASSLQTSGGPLIDTQYF. The CDR3, as DNA: TGTGCCAGCAGCTTACAGACTAGCGGGGGGCCTCTCATTGATACGCAGTATTTT.

The rearrangement joins TRBV7-9 to TRBJ1-4, with D possibly being TRBD1 (5 bases). Germline CDR1 is SEHNR and CDR2 is FQNEAQ (reference sequence). V lost 4 bases and J lost 5, with 8 bases in between. The CDR3 covers 13 residues. The CDR3 bases are TGTGCCAGCAGCTCGGGACGGAATGAAAAACTGTTTTTT. Its protein is CASSSGRNEKLFF.

The rearrangement links TRBV6-1 to TRBJ2-7; D is undetermined. There are 14 residues in the CDR3. V was cut by 5 bases and J by 2 bases, with 13 bases left in between. The germline CDR1 and CDR2 sequences are MNHNS and SASEGT. The CDR3 DNA reads TGTGCCAGCAGTCCGACATCCGCGACCTACGAGCAGTACTTC. It specifies CASSPTSATYEQYF.

This clonotype has at least ten counts. This chain connects TRBV7-9 to TRBJ2-5; D tentatively reads TRBD1 or TRBD2 (5 bases each). CDR3 length: 14 residues. Trimming took off 6 bases at V and 2 bases at J, with 13 bases between the two ends. Germline CDR1 and CDR2: SEHNR and FQNEAQ (reference sequence). The CDR3 loop reads CASSRGGPQETQYF. CDR3 bases: TGTGCCAGCAGTCGTGGGGGACCTCAAGAGACCCAGTACTTC.

There are many counts of this clonotype. The V and J genes are TRBV3-1 and TRBJ2-5, with D perhaps TRBD1 or TRBD2 (5 bases each). Germline V gene data show CDR1 as LGHDT and CDR2 as YNNKEL (reference sequence). The CDR3 contains 14 residues. V was clipped by 1 base and J by 5 bases, with 11 bases between them. CDR3 sequence: CASSQAGTKETQYF. For the CDR3, the DNA is TGTGCCAGCAGCCAAGCCGGGACCAAGGAGACCCAGTACTTC.

In its sample, this clonotype was seen a few times. The gene calls are TRBV6-6 and TRBJ1-1; D not resolved. The CDR3 loop spans 11 amino acids. Trimming pared 8 bases from V and 11 bases from J, leaving 15 bases between. Germline-derived CDR1 and CDR2 are MNHNY and SVGAGI (reference sequence). CDR3 residues: CASYLDRKAFF. In DNA form, the CDR3 reads TGTGCCAGCTACCTCGACCGTAAGGCTTTCTTT.